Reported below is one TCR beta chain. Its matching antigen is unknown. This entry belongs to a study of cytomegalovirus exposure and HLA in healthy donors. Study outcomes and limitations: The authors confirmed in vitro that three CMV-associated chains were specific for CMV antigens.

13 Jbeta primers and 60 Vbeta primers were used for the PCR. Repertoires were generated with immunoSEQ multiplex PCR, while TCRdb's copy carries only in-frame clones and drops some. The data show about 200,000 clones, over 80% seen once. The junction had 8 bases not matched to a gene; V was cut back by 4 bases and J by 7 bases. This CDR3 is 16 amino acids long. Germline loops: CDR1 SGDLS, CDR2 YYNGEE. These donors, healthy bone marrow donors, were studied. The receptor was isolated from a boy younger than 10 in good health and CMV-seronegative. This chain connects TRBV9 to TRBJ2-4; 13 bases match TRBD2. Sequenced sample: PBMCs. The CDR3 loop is CASSSGLAGVGNIQYF. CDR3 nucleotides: TGTGCCAGCAGCTCCGGACTAGCGGGAGTTGGGAACATTCAGTACTTC.